This T cell receptor (beta chain) was identified in a study of Ad26.COV2.S vaccination and SARS-CoV-2 variants. Study-wide context: COV1001, an Ad26.COV2.S trial, supplied this vaccine-arm donor. Recipients of Ad26.COV2.S got it intramuscularly, once or twice 56 days apart.

Study results and limitations: Spike-specific responses of CD8+ and CD4+ T cells were reported to display substantial breadth after vaccination.

As regards this clone: Its matching antigen is unknown.

The repertoire was sequenced with immunoSEQ multiplex PCR; TCRdb's copy has only in-frame clones and lacks some. The sample lists 300,000 to 400,000 clones; more than 70% were seen once. Treatment described: around 19 received Ad26.COV2.S at low or high dose, single or two shots; five or six received placebo; per-sample allocation not given. All samples were drawn on day 63, counting from the first vaccine or placebo injection. The germline CDR1 and CDR2 sequences are SGHAT and FQNNGV. Trimming took off 5 bases at V and 5 bases at J, with 16 bases between the two ends. There are 14 residues in the CDR3.

The chain joins TRBV11-2 to TRBJ2-7; either TRBD1 or TRBD2 may supply D (6 bases each). The source of this sequence is a person aged 18 to 59 who received the Ad26.COV2.S COVID-19 vaccine or a placebo. The starting material was peripheral blood, obtained in a trial of Ad26.COV2.S vaccine versus placebo. CDR3 residues: CASSMAGEDDEQYF. CDR3 in DNA: TGTGCCAGCAGCATGGCAGGGGAGGACGACGAGCAGTACTTC.